These 21 T cell receptor beta chains share one sample of origin, sequenced in a study of CDR3 diversity in severe acne. Using its own MiXCR run on the PCR reads, TCRdb lists one record per CDR3 protein. The sample contains approximately 97,000 distinct CDR3 sequences, roughly half of which appear only once. Input material: blood. The receptors come from a male donor with acne.

At least ten counts were recorded for this clonotype. The CDR3 spells CASSNGASSSYEQYF. CDR3 sequence (DNA): TGTGCCAGTAGTAACGGGGCCTCCAGCTCCTACGAGCAGTACTTC. The chain is built from TRBV19 and TRBJ2-7; D assignment may be TRBD1 or TRBD2 (5 bases each). The CDR3 loop spans 15 amino acids. The V end was cut by 4 bases, the J end by 0 bases, with 13 bases between. The germline CDR1 and CDR2 sequences are LNHDA and SQIVND (reference sequence).

The rearrangement links TRBV6-6 to TRBJ2-7; 7 bases match TRBD2. V shed 5 bases, J shed 8 bases, and the junction held 18 bases outside the gene matches. CDR1 and CDR2 (germline): MNHNY, SVGAGI (reference sequence). The CDR3 loop spans 16 amino acids. The CDR3 coding sequence is TGTGCCAGCAGTGAAGCGCTCTGGAGGGAGGGCGGCAAGCAGTACTTC. This codes for CASSEALWREGGKQYF.

This clonotype was seen more than once but under ten times. This rearrangement joins TRBV6-5 to TRBJ2-7; TRBD2 aligns across 14 bases. CDR1 MNHEY and CDR2 SVGAGI come from the germline V gene. The CDR3 has 17 residues. V lost 2 bases to trimming and J lost 4 bases; unmatched junction nucleotides: 7. CDR3 sequence (DNA): TGTGCCAGCAGTTACCCGACTAGCGGGAGGGGCGTATACGAGCAGTACTTC. Translation: CASSYPTSGRGVYEQYF.

This clonotype was counted once. This sequence joins TRBV6-5 and TRBJ2-7; possibly TRBD2 for D (6 bases). The CDR3 sequence is 15 residues long. V was cut by 5 bases and J by 5 bases, with 19 bases left in between. CDR1 MNHEY and CDR2 SVGAGI come from the germline V gene. CDR3 sequence (DNA): TGTGCCAGCAGTGGCAGGGACGGGAGCTGGAACGAGCAGTACTTC. As protein: CASSGRDGSWNEQYF.

The rearrangement joins TRBV24-1 to TRBJ2-7; D is undetermined. CDR3 length equals 13 residues. Germline assignment: CDR1 KGHDR and CDR2 SFDVKD. V was pared by 5 bases and J by 4 bases, with 11 bases between. CDR3: CATSAGSGYEQYF. In nucleotides, the CDR3 is TGTGCCACCAGTGCTGGGTCTGGTTACGAGCAGTACTTC.

V usage is TRBV11-2 and J usage is TRBJ2-5; possible D gene TRBD2, 5 bases. The germline V gene has CDR1 SGHAT and CDR2 FQNNGV. The V end was cut by 5 bases, the J end by 3 bases, with 16 bases between. The length of the CDR3 is 15 residues. The CDR3 DNA reads as TGTGCCAGCAGCCCCCGCGATAGCGAAAAAGAGACCCAGTACTTC. Residues: CASSPRDSEKETQYF.

The chain uses TRBV2 and TRBJ2-1; D gene uncertain. Deletions cut 2 bases from V and 0 bases from J, with 20 bases between. CDR3 size: 19 residues. The V gene's germline CDR1 is SNHLY and CDR2 FYNNEI. CDR3 coding DNA: TGTGCCAGCAGTGAACCCGCGGACGGTGTGGTGTTCTCCTACAATGAGCAGTTCTTC. Translated, it gives CASSEPADGVVFSYNEQFF.

This chain joins TRBV2 and TRBJ2-3; D is ambiguous. The CDR3 has 13 residues. Trimming left V 10 bases short and J 6 bases short, with 17 bases between. CDR1 is SNHLY and CDR2 is FYNNEI in the germline V gene. The CDR3: CATAGPIGDTQYF. CDR3 coding DNA: TGTGCCACCGCCGGACCTATCGGTGATACGCAGTATTTT.

In its sample, this clonotype was seen many times. A much bigger clone sits one base away, suggesting this may be a read error. The chain carries TRBV20-1 and TRBJ2-7; D gene ambiguous. Germline V gene data show CDR1 as DFQATT and CDR2 as SNEGSKA (reference sequence). V dropped 3 bases and J dropped 1 base, with 10 bases sitting between them. This CDR3 has 13 amino acids. The CDR3 region is CSASFGSSYEQYF. The CDR3 nucleotides read TGCAGTGCTAGTTTTGGTTCATCCTACGAGCAGTACTTC.

The chain recombines TRBV15 with TRBJ2-6; D not resolved. The CDR3 loop spans 15 amino acids. V was trimmed by 5 bases and J by 0 bases, leaving 8 bases between them. Germline CDR1 and CDR2: LNHNV and YYDKDF (reference sequence). CDR3 loop: CATSLSRSGANVLTF. CDR3 nucleotides: TGTGCCACCAGCCTCAGCCGCTCTGGGGCCAACGTCCTGACTTTC.

This clonotype was detected many times. The chain is built from TRBV10-3 and TRBJ2-6; no firm D call. Trimming left V 7 bases short and J 0 bases short, with 1 base between. CDR3 size: 12 residues. The germline V gene has CDR1 ENHRY and CDR2 SYGVKD. The CDR3 DNA sequence: TGTGCCATCAACTCTGGGGCCAACGTCCTGACTTTC. It is translated as CAINSGANVLTF.

This clonotype was recorded many times. The V gene is TRBV25-1, the J gene TRBJ1-5; D is perhaps TRBD1 (5 bases). CDR3 length: 14 residues. The germline V gene encodes CDR1 MGHDK and CDR2 SYGVNS. Trimming stripped 6 bases from V and 4 bases from J, with 13 bases between. CDR3 nucleotides: TGTGCCAGCAGCCATGGCGGGGGAAATCAGCCCCAGCATTTT. Translated: CASSHGGGNQPQHF.

Ten or more counts support this clonotype. The rearrangement joins TRBV4-1 to TRBJ1-6; D ambiguous. Germline loops: CDR1 MGHRA, CDR2 YSYEKL. The CDR3 runs to 14 residues. V shed 4 bases and J shed 10 bases, with 14 bases lying between them. The chain's CDR3 is CASSPPGWGSPLHF. DNA for the CDR3: TGCGCCAGCAGCCCTCCCGGGTGGGGATCACCCCTCCACTTT.

In DNA, the CDR3 is TGTGCCAGCAGCTCCCTTGGGGGATCAGATACGCAGTATTTT. Translating gives CASSSLGGSDTQYF. The genes are TRBV7-2 and TRBJ2-3, with D tentatively TRBD1 or TRBD2 (5 bases each). The germline V gene has CDR1 SGHTA and CDR2 FQGNSA. This CDR3 spans 14 amino acids. V gave up 4 bases and J gave up 4 bases, with 12 bases separating them. The entire variable domain, with the rest obtained from reference TRBV7-2 and TRBJ2-3, is as follows: GAGVSQSPSNKVTEKGKDVELRCDPISGHTALYWYRQSLGQGLEFLIYFQGNSAPDKSGLPSDRFSAERTGGSVSTLTIQRTQQEDSAVYLCASSSLGGSDTQYFGPGTRLTVL.

V gene TRBV7-2 combines with J gene TRBJ2-7; a possible D gene is TRBD1 (6 bases). Germline V gene sequence: CDR1 SGHTA, CDR2 FQGNSA. Trimming left V 6 bases short and J 0 bases short, with 12 bases between. The CDR3 is 14 residues long. For the CDR3, the DNA is TGTGCCAGCAGTGGGGGCAGGACCTCCTACGAGCAGTACTTC. This encodes CASSGGRTSYEQYF.

This rearrangement joins TRBV5-4 to TRBJ2-2; 15 bases map to TRBD2. CDR3 length: 18 residues. The germline V gene has CDR1 SGHNT and CDR2 YYREEE (reference sequence). V lost 4 bases and J lost 0; bases outside the gene matches: 4. CDR3 nucleotides: TGTGCCAGCAGCCCGGGACTAGCGGGAGGCACGAACACCGGGGAGCTGTTTTTT. It encodes CASSPGLAGGTNTGELFF. Drawing the rest from reference TRBV5-4 and TRBJ2-2, the complete variable domain is ETGVTQSPTHLIKTRGQQVTLRCSSQSGHNTVSWYQQALGQGPQFIFQYYREEENGRGNFPPRFSGLQFPNYSSELNVNALELDDSALYLCASSPGLAGGTNTGELFFGEGSRLTVL.

This clonotype was counted at least ten times. The V call is TRBV2, the J call TRBJ2-4; tentatively, D is TRBD2 (7 bases). The CDR3 contains 14 residues. Deletions cut 4 bases from V and 8 bases from J, with 15 bases between. In germline, CDR1 is SNHLY, CDR2 FYNNEI. DNA for the CDR3: TGTGCCAGCAGTGGGCCGGGGGGCCGCGACATTCAGTACTTC. Translated: CASSGPGGRDIQYF. Combining the CDR3 with reference TRBV2 and TRBJ2-4 gives the whole variable domain EPEVTQTPSHQVTQMGQEVILRCVPISNHLYFYWYRQILGQKVEFLVSFYNNEISEKSEIFDDQFSVERPDGSNFTLKIRSTKLEDSAMYFCASSGPGGRDIQYFGAGTRLSVL.

In its sample, this clonotype is medium-sized. The chain has TRBV2 and TRBJ2-7; possibly TRBD2 for D (5 bases). The CDR3 runs to 17 residues. Trimming took 5 bases from V and 4 from J, leaving 24 bases between them. Germline V gives CDR1 SNHLY, CDR2 FYNNEI. The CDR3 coding sequence is TGTGCCAGCAGTCGTACAGACGGACCCTTCGAGGGATACGAGCAGTACTTC. As protein: CASSRTDGPFEGYEQYF.

J is TRBJ2-6 and V is TRBV29-1; no firm D call. The CDR3 covers 12 residues. The germline V and J ends were trimmed by 7 bases and 0 bases, with 4 bases remaining between them. CDR1 SQVTM and CDR2 ANQGSEA come from the germline V gene. The CDR3 reads CSDHSGANVLTF. DNA of the CDR3: TGCAGCGATCACTCTGGGGCCAACGTCCTGACTTTC.

The chain links TRBV27 to TRBJ2-1; 16 nucleotides match TRBD2. V shed 6 bases and J 9 bases; nucleotides not matched to a gene: 8. CDR1 is MNHEY, CDR2 SMNVEV, per germline (reference sequence). The CDR3 loop spans 16 amino acids. The CDR3 here is CASSRGTSGRATEQFF. The CDR3 nucleotides are TGTGCCAGCAGCCGAGGGACTAGCGGGAGGGCCACTGAGCAGTTCTTC.

This clonotype was found once. The rearrangement links TRBV7-2 to TRBJ2-7; 10 nucleotides align to TRBD1. Trimming at V came to 5 bases and at J to 3 bases, leaving 13 bases not matched to a gene. From germline, CDR1 is SGHTA and CDR2 FQGNSA. CDR3 length equals 17 residues. This chain's CDR3 is CASSRDRGPQLLYEQYF. The CDR3 DNA reads TGTGCCAGCAGCCGGGACAGGGGACCTCAACTTCTCTACGAGCAGTACTTC.